The 9 T cell receptor beta chains in this list originate from one sample, sequenced in a study of T cells after yellow fever vaccination (dated by TCRdb to the late 2010s). The treatment or condition tag for this specimen amounts to: live attenuated yellow fever vaccine strain. Receptor amplification or capture employed 5' RACE. Sequencing was performed on an Illumina NovaSeq 6000. The public sequencing data were trimmed at Q25 with fastp and processed into clonotypes with MiXCR by TCRdb, which kept only in-frame beta chains. Each entry is one CDR3 protein sequence, shown with its most common DNA and genes. The table for this sample lists hundreds of thousands of distinct CDR3 sequences; 8.7% of them were counted only once. The top ten hold around 3.1% of the sample. Specimen: CD4+ T cells sorted from PBMCs, collected 5 days after the yellow fever booster vaccination. These receptors were taken from a man aged 18 to 30 who received the YFV17D yellow fever vaccine.

The rearrangement uses TRBV7-9 and TRBJ2-1; the match to TRBD1 covers 11 bases. This CDR3 is built from 15 residues. V trimming: 5 bases; J trimming: 9 bases; junction bases outside the gene matches: 9. The germline CDR1 and CDR2 sequences are SEHNR and FQNEAQ (reference sequence). The CDR3: CASSAPGTGGTEQFF. CDR3 DNA sequence: TGTGCCAGCAGCGCCCCCGGGACAGGGGGGACTGAGCAGTTCTTC. Combining the CDR3 with reference TRBV7-9 and TRBJ2-1 gives the whole variable domain DTGVSQNPRHKITKRGQNVTFRCDPISEHNRLYWYRQTLGQGPEFLTYFQNEAQLEKSRLLSDRFSAERPKGSFSTLEIQRTEQGDSAMYLCASSAPGTGGTEQFFGPGTRLTVL.

This sequence joins TRBV12-3 or TRBV12-4 and TRBJ2-7; D tentatively fits TRBD1 or TRBD2 (5 bases each). The CDR3 consists of 13 residues. V was clipped by 3 bases and J by 4 bases, with 10 bases between them. The chain's CDR3 is CASSFGTGYEQYV. The CDR3 DNA reads TGTGCCAGCAGTTTCGGGACCGGTTACGAGCAGTACGTC.

This clonotype was seen only a few times. This sequence joins TRBV29-1 and TRBJ2-3; 8 positions match TRBD2. The trim removed 3 bases at V and 2 bases at J, leaving 1 base unmatched. The CDR3 length is 13 residues. Germline V CDR1 and CDR2: SQVTM, ANQGSEA. CDR3 loop: CSVDSGVTDTQYF. The CDR3 region has the DNA TGCAGCGTTGATAGCGGGGTCACAGATACGCAGTATTTT.

This chain uses TRBV9 with TRBJ2-3, with 8 bases that match TRBD2. Losses at the gene ends were 3 bases for V and 4 bases for J; bases not matched to a gene: 10. Germline V gene data show CDR1 as SGDLS and CDR2 as YYNGEE. The CDR3 runs 16 residues. CDR3 sequence: CASSARGGGRADTQYF. The CDR3 nucleotides read TGTGCCAGCAGCGCCCGTGGCGGGGGGAGGGCAGATACGCAGTATTTT.

J is TRBJ1-6 and V is TRBV7-9; D might be TRBD1 (5 bases). CDR3 length equals 15 residues. V lost 3 bases and J lost 14, with 20 bases in between. From germline, CDR1 is SEHNR and CDR2 FQNEAQ (reference sequence). CDR3 region: CASSFSGVPPEALHF. The CDR3 coding sequence is TGTGCCAGCAGCTTTTCGGGGGTACCCCCTGAGGCCCTCCACTTT.

The chain combines TRBV15 with TRBJ2-3, with D tentatively TRBD2 (5 bases). The CDR3 is 15 residues long. V shed 2 bases and J shed 1 base, with 10 bases lying between them. Germline assignment: CDR1 LNHNV and CDR2 YYDKDF (reference sequence). CDR3 residues: CATSRRSGGTDTQYF. The CDR3 DNA is TGTGCCACCAGCAGACGTTCCGGGGGCACAGATACGCAGTATTTT.

As DNA, the CDR3 is TGTGCCAGTAGTATAGGCCCAGCGGGGGAGCAGTTCTTC. This encodes CASSIGPAGEQFF. The chain joins TRBV19 to TRBJ2-1, with 7 bases identical to TRBD2. The J segment lost 10 bases and the V segment lost 1 base, leaving 4 bases of the junction unmatched. From germline, CDR1 is LNHDA and CDR2 SQIVND (reference sequence). The CDR3 is 13 amino acids.

The chain links TRBV15 to TRBJ1-4, with unresolved D. Germline values: CDR1 LNHNV, CDR2 YYDKDF (reference sequence). There are 13 residues in the CDR3. V was shortened by 0 bases and J by 8 bases, with 7 bases between the two germline ends. CDR3 loop: CATSRDRPEKLFF. For the CDR3, the DNA is TGTGCCACCAGCAGAGACCGGCCCGAAAAACTGTTTTTT. The variable domain in full, completed from reference TRBV15 and TRBJ1-4, reads DAMVIQNPRYQVTQFGKPVTLSCSQTLNHNVMYWYQQKSSQAPKLLFHYYDKDFNNEADTPDNFQSRRPNTSFCFLDIRSPGLGDTAMYLCATSRDRPEKLFFGSGTQLSVL.

The V gene is TRBV10-3, the J gene TRBJ2-2; 7 bases match TRBD1. The V gene end was trimmed by 8 bases and the J gene end by 1 base; junction bases not matched to a gene: 4. Germline V gene sequence: CDR1 ENHRY, CDR2 SYGVKD. The CDR3 sequence is 14 residues long. This CDR3 is CAIVQGENTGELFF. The CDR3 nucleotides read TGTGCCATCGTCCAGGGGGAGAACACCGGGGAGCTGTTTTTT.